The 16 T cell receptor beta chains in this list originate from one sample, sequenced in a study of regulatory T cells in long-lasting Graves disease. According to the study, TCR beta libraries were built with iRepertoire HTBI primers and CDR3-region Arm-PCR. A single record per CDR3 protein comes from TCRdb applying MiXCR to the multiplex PCR reads. Of about 440,000 distinct CDR3 sequences in the sample, just under 15% were seen once. Time point given: newly diagnosed GD, antithyroid drugs for less than 3 months. TCR sequences were obtained from RNA taken from PBMCs. The same sample was also studied in work on T cells in Graves' hyperthyroidism and ophthalmopathy.

The material was peripheral blood mononuclear cells (PBMCs), obtained at new diagnosis, from a patient treated with antithyroid drugs. These receptors all come from a woman aged 25 to 39 with Graves disease.

This clonotype was recorded many times. This chain uses TRBV12-3 or TRBV12-4 with TRBJ2-1, with 7 nucleotides matching TRBD2. The V gene end was trimmed by 8 bases and the J gene end by 6 bases; junction bases not matched to a gene: 13. This CDR3 is 15 amino acids long. Here the CDR3 reads CASRADASGGNEQFF. The DNA of the CDR3 is TGTGCCAGCCGAGCGGATGCTAGCGGCGGCAATGAGCAGTTCTTC.

This clonotype was seen a few times. This rearrangement joins TRBV4-1 to TRBJ2-3; D not certain. V lost 8 bases and J lost 1, with 25 bases in between. The CDR3 sequence is 18 residues long. Germline CDR1 and CDR2: MGHRA and YSYEKL. The DNA for the CDR3 is TGCGCCAGCCTATCCCGCCCCCCACTGCTTGGGGGCACAGATACGCAGTATTTT. Protein product: CASLSRPPLLGGTDTQYF.

Notes on this clonotype: This clone may be a read error of a much larger clone one base away. The rearrangement uses TRBV11-2 and TRBJ2-7, with 11 bases matching TRBD1. The CDR3 loop spans 16 amino acids. J gave up 7 bases and V 5 bases, and 13 bases lay outside the gene matches. CDR1 and CDR2 from the germline V gene are SGHAT and FQNNGV. CDR3 sequence reads: CASSPRTGGSYNEQYF. The DNA for the CDR3 is TGTGCCAGCAGCCCCCGGACAGGGGGCTCCTACAATGAGCAGTACTTC.

This clonotype was counted only a few times. J is TRBJ1-5 and V is TRBV6-1; no firm D call. The V gene's germline CDR1 is MNHNS and CDR2 SASEGT. Trimming pared 2 bases from V and 7 bases from J, leaving 9 bases between. CDR3 length: 13 residues. CDR3 DNA: TGTGCCAGCAGTGAAATCGTGGGCCAGCCCCAGCATTTT. It translates to CASSEIVGQPQHF.

This clonotype turned up a few times. No conserved phenylalanine or tryptophan is present at the end of the CDR3, so a read error is the likely explanation. V gene TRBV11-2 combines with J gene TRBJ1-2; D call uncertain. There are 11 residues in the CDR3. The germline V and J ends were trimmed by 5 bases and 4 bases, with 5 bases remaining between them. CDR1 SGHAT and CDR2 FQNNGV come from the germline V gene. For the CDR3, the DNA is TGTGCCAGCAGCGCAGCCTATGGCTACACCTAC. It specifies CASSAAYGYTY.

This clonotype has ten or more counts. The chain links TRBV24-1 to TRBJ2-1; TRBD2 agrees at 13 bases. CDR1 KGHDR and CDR2 SFDVKD come from the germline V gene. The CDR3 sequence is 17 residues long. With V trimmed by 4 bases and J by 8 bases, 10 bases remained unmatched. CDR3 in DNA: TGTGCCACCAGTGACCCCTCGACTAGCGGGAGGATGGATGAGCAGTTCTTC. Protein product: CATSDPSTSGRMDEQFF.

In its sample, this clonotype was seen many times. V gene TRBV6-1 combines with J gene TRBJ1-2; D is ambiguous. CDR1 MNHNS and CDR2 SASEGT come from the germline V gene. V lost 6 bases and J 2 bases, leaving 16 bases between the germline ends. The CDR3 extends over 15 amino acids. The CDR3 DNA is TGTGCCAGCAGGCCGGGAGGTCGATCCAACTATGGCTACACCTTC. It translates to CASRPGGRSNYGYTF.

This clonotype was recorded only once. Being one base from a much bigger clone, this may be a read error. V and J are TRBV7-3 and TRBJ2-1, with TRBD1 identical over 7 bases. Trimming cost V 4 bases and J 5 bases; bases outside gene matches: 2. The CDR3 totals 13 residues. CDR1 and CDR2 from the germline V gene are SGHTA and FQGTGA. CDR3 region: CASSYGQDNEQFF. DNA for the CDR3: TGTGCCAGCAGCTACGGACAGGACAATGAGCAGTTCTTC.

This clonotype was seen only a few times. V gene TRBV10-1 combines with J gene TRBJ2-5, with 10 bases identical to TRBD1. The ends lost 6 bases at V and 4 bases at J; junction bases unmatched: 8. Germline assignment: CDR1 WNHNN and CDR2 SYGVQD (reference sequence). The CDR3 extends over 15 amino acids. The CDR3 reads CASSPGQGGRETQYF. The CDR3 nucleotides read TGCGCCAGCAGCCCAGGACAGGGGGGAAGAGAGACCCAGTACTTC.

This clonotype was seen repeatedly, ten times or more. The V call is TRBV6-2 or TRBV6-3, the J call TRBJ1-2; 7 bases are a match to TRBD1. Germline-derived CDR1 and CDR2 are MNHEY and SVGEGT. Trimming at V came to 10 bases and at J to 0 bases, leaving 11 bases not matched to a gene. CDR3 size: 15 residues. In DNA, the CDR3 is TGTGCCACCTACTCCGACAGGGACTCTAACTATGGCTACACCTTC. Amino acid sequence: CATYSDRDSNYGYTF.

This clonotype has more than one count but fewer than ten. This sequence joins TRBV6-1 and TRBJ1-6, with a possible D match to TRBD1 (5 bases). This CDR3 contains 14 residues. V lost 11 bases and J 3 bases, leaving 14 bases between the germline ends. Germline values: CDR1 MNHNS, CDR2 SASEGT. The CDR3 sequence is CAGQTVLYNSPLHF. The DNA of the CDR3 is TGTGCCGGCCAGACAGTTCTCTATAATTCACCCCTCCACTTT.

This clonotype has a handful of counts. The chain recombines TRBV2 with TRBJ2-3; D not certain. Looked up from germline, CDR1 is SNHLY and CDR2 is FYNNEI. This CDR3 has 15 amino acids. V lost 6 bases to trimming and J lost 2 bases, with 15 bases between them. CDR3 nucleotide sequence: TGTGCCAGCAGGCCTCTAACAACTAACACAGATACGCAGTATTTT. It translates to CASRPLTTNTDTQYF.

As for this clonotype: The CDR3 ends on some other residue instead of the conserved phenylalanine or tryptophan, so this is likely a read error. The V gene is TRBV20-1, the J gene TRBJ2-3; TRBD1 is a possible D gene (5 bases). The CDR3 contains 17 residues. Germline V lookup: CDR1 DFQATT, CDR2 SNEGSKA (reference sequence). The V gene lost 4 bases and the J gene lost 2 bases, with 22 bases spanning the gap. The CDR3 DNA sequence: TGCAGTGCTACCCCGCCCTGGGCAGGGCACGACACAGATACGCAGTATTCT. Its translation is CSATPPWAGHDTDTQYS.

The sample holds many counts of this clonotype. The chain employs TRBV6-5 and TRBJ2-7; 11 bases fit TRBD1. V shed 4 bases and J 3 bases; nucleotides not matched to a gene: 5. Per germline, CDR1 MNHEY and CDR2 SVGAGI. The CDR3 has 15 amino acids. This chain's CDR3 is CASSFGQGALYEQYF. The CDR3 DNA is TGTGCCAGCAGTTTCGGACAGGGGGCTCTCTACGAGCAGTACTTC.

In this sample, this clonotype turned up many times. The chain recombines TRBV18 with TRBJ1-2; D is possibly TRBD1 (5 bases). The CDR3 loop spans 15 amino acids. Trimming left V 2 bases short and J 8 bases short, with 18 bases between. Germline CDR1 is KGHSH and CDR2 is LQKENI. This CDR3 is CASSPSQGSSRGYTF. CDR3 DNA: TGTGCCAGCTCACCATCCCAGGGATCCTCTCGCGGCTACACCTTC.

A few counts support this clonotype. V is TRBV7-9 and J is TRBJ2-2, with 8 positions matching TRBD2. This CDR3 contains 16 residues. V was pared by 5 bases and J by 5 bases, with 10 bases of the junction left unmatched. The germline V gene encodes CDR1 SEHNR and CDR2 FQNEAQ (reference sequence). The CDR3 nucleotides are TGTGCCAGCAGCCATCAGCGGGAGTGGTATACCGGGGAGCTGTTTTTT. Translated, it gives CASSHQREWYTGELFF.